The 13 T cell receptor beta chains below come from one sample, sequenced in a study of identical twins. In TCRdb, the 5' RACE reads were re-called with MiXCR into one record per CDR3 protein. The sample carries some 260,000 distinct CDR3 sequences, about 14% recorded once. Material: memory (CD45RO+) T cells sorted from blood. All receptors come from a woman between 18 and 30 years old in good health.

This clonotype was seen a few times. CDR3 sequence reads: CASSEPGPPRELFF. The CDR3 DNA is TGTGCCAGCAGTGAACCTGGACCGCCGCGGGAGCTGTTTTTT. This sequence joins TRBV25-1 and TRBJ2-2; unclear D gene. Trimming removed 2 bases from V and 9 bases from J, with 13 bases in between. Germline loops: CDR1 MGHDK, CDR2 SYGVNS. CDR3 length: 14 amino acids.

The chain employs TRBV12-3 or TRBV12-4 and TRBJ2-7, with 7 bases that match TRBD2. This CDR3 comprises 14 residues. J gave up 3 bases and V 2 bases, and 4 bases lay outside the gene matches. CDR3 loop: CASSLSGGFYEQYF. CDR3 sequence (DNA): TGTGCCAGCAGTTTATCCGGGGGGTTCTACGAGCAGTACTTC.

This clonotype occurred many times. The rearrangement joins TRBV7-2 to TRBJ2-4, with a tentative D call TRBD1 (5 bases). CDR1 SGHTA and CDR2 FQGNSA come from the germline V gene. The CDR3 spans 16 residues. V was shortened by 1 base and J by 0 bases, with 10 bases between the two germline ends. The CDR3 reads CASSLEGDIAKNIQYF. CDR3 sequence (DNA): TGTGCCAGCAGCTTAGAAGGGGATATAGCCAAAAACATTCAGTACTTC.

This clonotype was seen only a few times. This chain uses TRBV7-8 with TRBJ1-2, with unresolved D. V was cut by 4 bases and J by 7 bases, with 13 bases left in between. The CDR3 extends over 13 amino acids. The germline V gene encodes CDR1 SGHVS and CDR2 FQNEAQ. The CDR3: CASSSNTVGGYTF. The CDR3 DNA sequence: TGTGCCAGCAGCTCGAACACGGTTGGTGGCTACACCTTC.

This clonotype was found many times. Here the CDR3 reads CASSWAGSGTDTQYF. Here the CDR3 DNA reads TGCGCCAGCAGTTGGGCCGGGAGCGGGACAGATACGCAGTATTTT. The rearrangement joins TRBV5-1 to TRBJ2-3, with D possibly TRBD2 on 6 matching bases. Germline CDR1 SGHRS, CDR2 YFSETQ. Trimming cost V 5 bases and J 3 bases, with 16 bases left between them. The CDR3 runs to 15 residues.

This clonotype was counted many times. V is TRBV12-3 or TRBV12-4 and J is TRBJ1-5; a possible D gene is TRBD1 (5 bases). CDR3 size: 14 residues. Trimming stripped 6 bases from V and 2 bases from J, with 11 bases between. CDR3 nucleotide sequence: TGTGCCAGCAGACCTGACAGACGCAATCAGCCCCAGCATTTT. Amino acids: CASRPDRRNQPQHF.

This clonotype showed up just a few times. This chain connects TRBV7-3 to TRBJ2-2, with D tentatively TRBD2 (5 bases). Looked up from germline, CDR1 is SGHTA and CDR2 is FQGTGA. Trimming stripped 5 bases from V and 4 bases from J, with 14 bases between. This CDR3 comprises 15 residues. The chain's CDR3 is CASSQSIAPTGELFF. The CDR3 DNA sequence: TGTGCCAGCAGCCAGAGTATAGCGCCCACCGGGGAGCTGTTTTTT. Together with reference TRBV7-3 and TRBJ2-2, the CDR3 gives the full variable domain: GAGVSQTPSNKVTEKGKYVELRCDPISGHTALYWYRQSLGQGPEFLIYFQGTGAADDSGLPNDRFFAVRPEGSVSTLKIQRTERGDSAVYLCASSQSIAPTGELFFGEGSRLTVL.

The V and J genes are TRBV2 and TRBJ2-1, with D perhaps given as TRBD1 or TRBD2 (5 bases each). Trimming shortened V by 7 bases and J by 5 bases, and 15 bases separated the two germline ends. Germline V gene lookup returns CDR1 SNHLY and CDR2 FYNNEI. There are 14 residues in the CDR3. The DNA of the CDR3 is TGTGCCAGCACCGACCGGGACCGCAACAATGAGCAGTTCTTC. It codes for CASTDRDRNNEQFF.

V is TRBV6-1 and J is TRBJ2-1, with 9 bases matching TRBD2. The CDR3 has 14 amino acids. Germline CDR1 is MNHNS and CDR2 is SASEGT. The V segment lost 4 bases and the J segment 5 bases; nucleotides outside the gene matches: 3. CDR3 nucleotides: TGTGCCAGCAGTGGACTAGCGGACGACAATGAGCAGTTCTTC. Protein sequence: CASSGLADDNEQFF.

This clonotype was seen a few times. The rearrangement uses TRBV6-5 and TRBJ2-5, with D maybe TRBD1 (6 bases). Germline V gene lookup returns CDR1 MNHEY and CDR2 SVGAGI. This CDR3 has 14 residues. Trimming shortened V by 2 bases and J by 4 bases, and 11 bases separated the two germline ends. This CDR3 is CASSYGQGRETQYF. The DNA for the CDR3 is TGTGCCAGCAGTTACGGGCAGGGGAGAGAGACCCAGTACTTC.

The V and J genes are TRBV6-1 and TRBJ2-5; weak D call: TRBD1 (5 bases). CDR1 and CDR2 (germline): MNHNS, SASEGT. V lost 7 bases and J 1 base, leaving 13 bases between the germline ends. The CDR3 totals 14 residues. DNA of the CDR3: TGTGCCAGCAAAAGATCAGGGCCCCAAGAGACCCAGTACTTC. Protein: CASKRSGPQETQYF.

This clonotype was detected a few times. The chain recombines TRBV5-1 with TRBJ1-1; perhaps TRBD1 as D (5 bases). Germline values: CDR1 SGHRS, CDR2 YFSETQ. This CDR3 has 15 residues. V was pared by 3 bases and J by 4 bases, with 16 bases between. As DNA, the CDR3 is TGCGCCAGCAGCTCCCTCCCGGGGGGGAGCACTGAAGCTTTCTTT. Translation gives CASSSLPGGSTEAFF.

This clonotype was observed at least ten times. The rearrangement links TRBV7-8 to TRBJ2-7; D assignment may be TRBD1 or TRBD2 (5 bases each). The CDR3 runs 15 residues. Germline lookup yields CDR1 SGHVS and CDR2 FQNEAQ. Trimming removed 1 base at V and 2 bases at J, with 12 bases between. The CDR3 DNA sequence: TGTGCCAGCAGCTTAGGGGCAGGGAGCACCTACGAGCAGTACTTC. Its protein product is CASSLGAGSTYEQYF.